One sample yielded the 22 T cell receptor beta chains listed below, sequenced in a study of blood T cell repertoires in COVID-19. The table came from immunoSEQ multiplex PCR; TCRdb's copy has only in-frame clones and leaves some out. The sample records around 41,000 clones, under 85% being singletons. The sample consisted of peripheral blood. The source is an elderly woman with acute or convalescent COVID-19.

V and J are TRBV19 and TRBJ2-2; 7 bases match TRBD1. Looked up from germline, CDR1 is LNHDA and CDR2 is SQIVND (reference sequence). V lost 4 bases and J lost 1; bases outside the gene matches: 0. The CDR3 is 14 residues long. CDR3 sequence reads: CASSRTGNTGELFF. The CDR3 nucleotides read TGTGCCAGTAGTAGGACAGGGAACACCGGGGAGCTGTTTTTT.

J is TRBJ1-1 and V is TRBV12-5, with TRBD1 identical over 10 bases. The CDR3 loop spans 16 amino acids. J was trimmed by 4 bases and V by 3 bases; bases with no gene match: 8. Germline V CDR1 and CDR2: LGHNT, FRNRAP. The CDR3 protein is CASGFLDRGSPTEAFF. CDR3 coding DNA: TGTGCTAGTGGTTTTTTGGACAGGGGGTCCCCCACTGAAGCTTTCTTT.

The rearrangement links TRBV12-1 to TRBJ1-5; the table calls TRBD1, which could not be checked here. TRBV12-1 is listed as a pseudogene. The CDR3 is 15 residues long. CDR3 bases: TGTGCCAGCAGCACCTCGGGACACCCTCATCAGCCCCAGCATTTT. It codes for CASSTSGHPHQPQHF.

This chain connects TRBV3-1 (or the pseudogene TRBV3-2) to TRBJ1-3, with D uncertain. The CDR3 has 15 amino acids. The germline V gene has CDR1 LGHDT and CDR2 YNNKEL (reference sequence). The ends were cut back, 1 base at V and 0 bases at J, with 7 bases in the middle. The CDR3 DNA reads as TGTGCCAGCAGCCAAGTTGCGGACTCTGGAAACACCATATATTTT. Residues: CASSQVADSGNTIYF.

In its sample, this clone was seen once. V is TRBV3-1 (or the pseudogene TRBV3-2) and J is TRBJ2-6; D is unresolved. Between the trimmed V and J ends, which lost 5 bases and 0 bases, there was a span of 5 bases. The CDR3 loop spans 14 amino acids. In germline, CDR1 is LGHDT, CDR2 YNNKEL (reference sequence). The chain's CDR3 is CASSSSSGANVLTF. The CDR3 nucleotides read TGTGCCAGCAGCTCTTCCTCTGGGGCCAACGTCCTGACTTTC.

The CDR3 loop is CASSTTGGTEAFF. The CDR3 DNA follows: TGTGCCAGTAGTACGACAGGGGGAACTGAAGCTTTCTTT. V usage is TRBV19 and J usage is TRBJ1-1; 9 bases are a match to TRBD1. Germline CDR1 reads LNHDA; CDR2 reads SQIVND (reference sequence). Unmatched junction bases numbered 2, after V lost 4 bases and J lost 5 bases. The CDR3 is 13 amino acids. Full variable domain (rest looked up from reference TRBV19 and TRBJ1-1): DGGITQSPKYLFRKEGQNVTLSCEQNLNHDAMYWYRQDPGQGLRLIYYSQIVNDFQKGDIAEGYSVSREKKESFPLTVTSAQKNPTAFYLCASSTTGGTEAFFGQGTRLTVV.

This clone was seen a single time. J is TRBJ1-4 and V is TRBV5-1; no reliable D call. There are 15 residues in the CDR3. Trimming pared 0 bases from V and 0 bases from J, leaving 6 bases between. CDR1 and CDR2 (germline): SGHRS, YFSETQ. The CDR3 region is CASSLADSTNEKLFF. CDR3 bases: TGCGCCAGCAGCTTGGCCGACTCAACTAATGAAAAACTGTTTTTT.

The chain links TRBV30 to TRBJ1-4; D unresolved. The germline V and J ends were trimmed by 5 bases and 6 bases, with 19 bases remaining between them. This CDR3 region has 15 residues. The germline CDR1 and CDR2 sequences are GTSNPN and SVGIG (reference sequence). CDR3 sequence (DNA): TGTGCCTGGTCCCTCCAGATCGGGTCTCATGAAAAACTGTTTTTT. As protein: CAWSLQIGSHEKLFF.

V usage is TRBV10-3 and J usage is TRBJ1-2; no clear D. Trimming stripped 0 bases from V and 4 bases from J, with 9 bases between. This CDR3 is 14 amino acids long. Germline-derived CDR1 and CDR2 are ENHRY and SYGVKD. CDR3 in DNA: TGTGCCATCAGTGAGTCCGGGGTCGGCTATGGCTACACCTTC. It encodes CAISESGVGYGYTF.

J is TRBJ1-2 and V is TRBV6-5; TRBD1 might be the D (5 bases). From germline, CDR1 is MNHEY and CDR2 SVGAGI. Trimming took off 0 bases at V and 6 bases at J, with 8 bases between the two ends. The CDR3 sequence is 13 residues long. The CDR3 region is CASSYSAGNGYTF. The CDR3 nucleotides are TGTGCCAGCAGTTACTCGGCAGGGAATGGCTACACCTTC.

This chain connects TRBV2 to TRBJ1-2, with 9 positions matching TRBD1. Germline CDR1 is SNHLY and CDR2 is FYNNEI. J lost 7 bases, V lost 7 bases, and 10 bases had no gene match. This CDR3 comprises 14 residues. DNA of the CDR3: TGTGCCAGCACCTGGGACAGGGAGATTGGTGGCTACACCTTC. Amino acids: CASTWDREIGGYTF.

V gene TRBV18 combines with J gene TRBJ2-1; 10 bases align to TRBD2. Germline CDR1 reads KGHSH; CDR2 reads LQKENI. The V gene end was trimmed by 3 bases and the J gene end by 10 bases; junction bases not matched to a gene: 12. The CDR3 has 16 residues. The chain's CDR3 is CASSPSPLAGDSEQFF. The CDR3 coding sequence is TGTGCCAGCTCACCCAGCCCCCTAGCGGGGGATAGCGAGCAGTTCTTC.

The chain uses TRBV12-3 or TRBV12-4 and TRBJ2-5, with D possibly being TRBD2 (6 bases). V shed 2 bases and J shed 7 bases, with 8 bases lying between them. The CDR3 contains 12 residues. The DNA for the CDR3 is TGTGCCAGCAGTTTATGGAGGGGGACCCAGTACTTC. This translates into CASSLWRGTQYF.

V and J are TRBV6-5 and TRBJ2-7; 10 bases agree with TRBD1. Germline V gene sequence: CDR1 MNHEY, CDR2 SVGAGI. The CDR3 length is 13 residues. J gave up 5 bases and V 10 bases, and 8 bases lay outside the gene matches. In nucleotides, the CDR3 is TGTGCCACCAGCGACAGGGGGCTCGACGAGCAGTACTTC. Translated, it gives CATSDRGLDEQYF.

The rearrangement links TRBV5-1 to TRBJ1-1; 9 bases agree with TRBD1. Germline V lookup: CDR1 SGHRS, CDR2 YFSETQ. The CDR3 runs to 17 residues. V dropped 0 bases and J dropped 11; count of bases not matched to a gene: 17. CDR3 loop: CASSLGGDTGGASVAFF. DNA for the CDR3: TGCGCCAGCAGCTTGGGGGGCGACACAGGGGGCGCCAGTGTTGCTTTCTTT.

The V call is TRBV4-2, the J call TRBJ2-7; TRBD2 matches at 11 bases. The V and J ends lost 1 base and 2 bases, in that order; junction bases with no gene match: 1. Germline assignment: CDR1 LGHNA and CDR2 YNFKEQ. The CDR3 totals 15 residues. The CDR3 nucleotides read TGTGCCAGCAGCCAAGGACTAGCGGGGACCTACGAGCAGTACTTC. This translates into CASSQGLAGTYEQYF.

This clone was found a few times. This sequence joins TRBV7-9 and TRBJ1-5, with 9 bases identical to TRBD1. The CDR3 is 15 amino acids. V lost 5 bases to trimming and J lost 7 bases; unmatched junction nucleotides: 9. Germline values: CDR1 SEHNR, CDR2 FQNEAQ (reference sequence). CDR3 in DNA: TGTGCCAGCAGCCCCGGGACAGGGCCGCGCCAGCCCCAGCATTTT. This codes for CASSPGTGPRQPQHF.

The CDR3 here is CASSPREGALYGYTF. CDR3 bases: TGTGCCAGCAGCCCCCGGGAGGGGGCCCTTTATGGCTACACCTTC. The rearrangement uses TRBV14 and TRBJ1-2; TRBD1 matches 7 bases. The trim removed 4 bases at V and 5 bases at J, leaving 10 bases unmatched. Germline CDR1 SGHDN, CDR2 FVKESK. CDR3 length equals 15 residues.

CDR3 region: CASSQGIAGLGYTF. For the CDR3, the DNA is TGCGCCAGCAGCCAAGGAATTGCAGGGCTTGGCTACACCTTC. The chain employs TRBV4-3 and TRBJ1-2; D perhaps matches TRBD1 (5 bases). Germline CDR1 is LGHNA and CDR2 is YSLEER. Trimming took 1 base from V and 7 from J, leaving 13 bases between them. The CDR3 covers 14 residues.

The chain recombines TRBV3-1 (or the pseudogene TRBV3-2) with TRBJ2-7; TRBD1 is a possible D gene (5 bases). The V end was cut by 2 bases, the J end by 6 bases, with 5 bases between. This CDR3 is built from 11 residues. CDR1 and CDR2 from the germline V gene are LGHDT and YNNKEL (reference sequence). The CDR3 here is CASSQQGEQYF. The DNA for the CDR3 is TGTGCCAGCAGCCAACAGGGCGAGCAGTACTTC.

On this clone itself: One end of the junction does not line up with germline, which may come from a read error. The same CDR3 arises from other DNA sequences in this sample as well. The chain links TRBV27 to TRBJ1-5; 8 bases are shared with TRBD1. The CDR3 is made up of 16 amino acids. CDR1 and CDR2 from the germline V gene are MNHEY and SMNVEV (reference sequence). CDR3 region: CASSSRTGRGNQPQHF. For the CDR3, the DNA is TGTGCTAGCAGTTCACGGACAGGGAGGGGCAATCAGCCCCAGCATTTT.

This clone came up a few times. This chain joins TRBV7-2 and TRBJ2-3; possibly TRBD2 for D (5 bases). CDR1 and CDR2 from the germline V gene are SGHTA and FQGNSA. The CDR3 totals 17 residues. V dropped 5 bases and J dropped 1 base, with 19 bases sitting between them. Written as DNA, the CDR3 is TGTGCCAGCAGCCGTAAAGACGCCCTCGGGGGCACAGATACGCAGTATTTT. This codes for CASSRKDALGGTDTQYF.